The present entry profiles one T cell receptor (beta chain) with its context. The data were taken from a study of blood T cell repertoires in COVID-19. Study information: In each case, the material was cDNA or gDNA derived from T cells, B-cell-depleted T cells, or PBMCs.

The ends were cut back, 5 bases at V and 0 bases at J, with 7 bases in the middle. The germline V gene encodes CDR1 MNHEY and CDR2 SMNVEV (reference sequence). The CDR3 length is 13 residues. The repertoire was sequenced with immunoSEQ multiplex PCR; TCRdb's copy has only in-frame clones and lacks some. The sample yields about 13,000 clones, 85% to 90% seen once. The J gene is TRBJ1-2, the V gene TRBV27, with D unresolved. This TCR was sampled from a human donor with active COVID-19. The donor label of this sample is uncertain. Specimen: peripheral blood. Written as DNA, the CDR3 is TGTGCCAGCAGTCCCGACACTAACTATGGCTACACCTTC. It codes for CASSPDTNYGYTF.